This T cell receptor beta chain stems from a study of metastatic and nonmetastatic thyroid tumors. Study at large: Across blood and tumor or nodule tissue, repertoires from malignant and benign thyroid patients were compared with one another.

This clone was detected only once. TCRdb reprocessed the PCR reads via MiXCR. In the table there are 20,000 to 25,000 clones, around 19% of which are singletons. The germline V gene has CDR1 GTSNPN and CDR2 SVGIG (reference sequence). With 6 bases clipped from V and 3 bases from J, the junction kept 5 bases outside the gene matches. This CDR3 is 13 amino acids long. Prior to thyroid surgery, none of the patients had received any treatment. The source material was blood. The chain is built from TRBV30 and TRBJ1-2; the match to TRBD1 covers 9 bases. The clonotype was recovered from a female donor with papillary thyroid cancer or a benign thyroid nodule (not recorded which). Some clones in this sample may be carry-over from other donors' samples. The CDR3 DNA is TGTGCCTGTAGACAGGGGGGTTACTATGGCTACACCTTC. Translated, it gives CACRQGGYYGYTF.